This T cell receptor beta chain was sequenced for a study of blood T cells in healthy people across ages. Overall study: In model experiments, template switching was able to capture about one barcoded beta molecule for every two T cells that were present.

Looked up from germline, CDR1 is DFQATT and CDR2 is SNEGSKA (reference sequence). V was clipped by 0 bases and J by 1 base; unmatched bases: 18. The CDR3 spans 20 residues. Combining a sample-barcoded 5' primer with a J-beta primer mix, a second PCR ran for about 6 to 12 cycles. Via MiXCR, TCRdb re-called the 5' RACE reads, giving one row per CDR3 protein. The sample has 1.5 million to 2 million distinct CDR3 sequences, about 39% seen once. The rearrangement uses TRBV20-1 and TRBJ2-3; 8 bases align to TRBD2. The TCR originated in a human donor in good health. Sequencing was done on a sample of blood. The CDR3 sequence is CSARDGARRGGDRGTDTQYF. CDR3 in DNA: TGCAGTGCTAGAGATGGGGCGAGACGGGGGGGCGATAGAGGCACAGATACGCAGTATTTT.